This entry concerns a single T cell receptor beta chain. There are 14 residues in the CDR3. Trimming at V came to 8 bases and at J to 6 bases, leaving 8 bases not matched to a gene. Germline values: CDR1 LNHNV, CDR2 YYDKDF (reference sequence). This entry comes from a study of blood T cell repertoires in COVID-19. In the original workflow: Scientists estimated how many nucleated cells there were by amplifying reference gene primers. Assay: immunoSEQ multiplex PCR; the TCRdb copy retains only in-frame clones and omits some. Clone size and V and J calls were adopted from that table, with D and trimming inferred from the DNA. This sample has 100,000 to 150,000 clones; approximately 80% occur once, and the top ten carry under 4.5%.

Source material: peripheral blood. The clonotype comes from a woman in her 50s with acute or convalescent COVID-19. The genes are TRBV15 and TRBJ2-1; 9 bases match TRBD1. Written as DNA, the CDR3 is TGTGCCACCCTTAGACAGGGGGGAAGCAATGAGCAGTTCTTC. Translation: CATLRQGGSNEQFF.